This T cell receptor (beta chain) came from a study of T cell responses to AZD1222 COVID-19 vaccine. General study results and limits: In a largely white British group with more females than males, clonal diversity was possibly underestimated.

In germline, CDR1 is LNHDA, CDR2 SQIVND (reference sequence). V shed 6 bases and J shed 7 bases, with 9 bases lying between them. This CDR3 is built from 11 residues. The table came from immunoSEQ multiplex PCR; TCRdb's copy has only in-frame clones and leaves some out. The table shows roughly 100,000 clones, with more than 70% occurring only once. With regard to this clone: The antigen remains unidentified.

Here the sequenced sample was peripheral blood, taken on day 0 of AZD1222 vaccination. J is TRBJ1-1 and V is TRBV19; D perhaps matches TRBD1 (5 bases). The clonotype originates from an adult in good health. For the CDR3, the DNA is TGTGCCAGTAGCAGGGTCGGTGAAGCTTTCTTT. As protein: CASSRVGEAFF.